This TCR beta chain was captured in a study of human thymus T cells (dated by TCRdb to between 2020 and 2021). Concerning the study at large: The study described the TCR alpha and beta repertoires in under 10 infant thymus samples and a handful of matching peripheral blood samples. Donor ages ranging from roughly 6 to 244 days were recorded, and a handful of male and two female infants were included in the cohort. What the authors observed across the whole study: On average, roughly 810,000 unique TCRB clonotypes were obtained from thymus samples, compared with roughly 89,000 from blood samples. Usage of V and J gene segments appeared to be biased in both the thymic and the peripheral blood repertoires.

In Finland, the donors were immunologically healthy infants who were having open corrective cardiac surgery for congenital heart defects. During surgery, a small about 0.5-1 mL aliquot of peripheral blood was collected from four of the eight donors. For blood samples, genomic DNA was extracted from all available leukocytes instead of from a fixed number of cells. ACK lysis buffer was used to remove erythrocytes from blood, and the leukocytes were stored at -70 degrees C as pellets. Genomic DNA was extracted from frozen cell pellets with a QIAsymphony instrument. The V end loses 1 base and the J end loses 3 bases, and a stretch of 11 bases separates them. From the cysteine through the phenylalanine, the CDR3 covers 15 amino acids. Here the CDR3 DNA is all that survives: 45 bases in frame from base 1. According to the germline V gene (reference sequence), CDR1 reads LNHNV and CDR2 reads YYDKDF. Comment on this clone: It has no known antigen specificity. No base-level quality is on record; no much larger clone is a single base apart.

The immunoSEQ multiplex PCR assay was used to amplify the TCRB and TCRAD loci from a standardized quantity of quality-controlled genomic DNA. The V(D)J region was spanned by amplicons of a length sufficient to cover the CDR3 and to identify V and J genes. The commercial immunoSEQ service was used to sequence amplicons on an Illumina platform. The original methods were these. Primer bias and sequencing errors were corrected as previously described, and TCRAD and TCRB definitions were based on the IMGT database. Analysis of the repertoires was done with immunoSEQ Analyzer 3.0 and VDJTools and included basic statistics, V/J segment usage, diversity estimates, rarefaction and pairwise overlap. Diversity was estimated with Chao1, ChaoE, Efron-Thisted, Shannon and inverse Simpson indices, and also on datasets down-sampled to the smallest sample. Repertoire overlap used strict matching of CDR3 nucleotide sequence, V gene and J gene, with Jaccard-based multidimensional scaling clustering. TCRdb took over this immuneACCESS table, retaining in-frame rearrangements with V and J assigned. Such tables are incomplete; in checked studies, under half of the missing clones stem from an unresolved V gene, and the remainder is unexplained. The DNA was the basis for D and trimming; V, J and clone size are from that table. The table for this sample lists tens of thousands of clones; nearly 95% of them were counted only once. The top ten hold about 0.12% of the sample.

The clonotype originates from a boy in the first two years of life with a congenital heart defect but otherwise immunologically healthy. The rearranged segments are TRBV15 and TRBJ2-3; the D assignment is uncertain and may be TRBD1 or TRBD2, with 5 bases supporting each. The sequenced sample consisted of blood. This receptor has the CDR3 CATSRVRGGTDTQYF. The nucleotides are TGTGCCACCAGCAGAGTACGGGGCGGGACAGATACGCAGTATTTT.